The 8 T cell receptor beta chains presented below share a single source sample, sequenced in a study of PD-1 blockade in classical Hodgkin lymphoma. The assay was immunoSEQ multiplex PCR, and TCRdb's table has in-frame clones only and misses some. The profile shows some 25,000 clones, around four fifths of them singletons. Each patient relapsed following autologous stem cell transplantation, and prior brentuximab vedotin exposure differed. The specimen was peripheral blood mononuclear cells (PBMCs), collected before the second cycle of nivolumab. All receptors derive from a human donor with classical Hodgkin lymphoma.

J is TRBJ2-4 and V is TRBV4-3; the D gene is possibly TRBD2 (6 bases). V lost 4 bases and J 8 bases, leaving 21 bases between the germline ends. Germline-derived CDR1 and CDR2 are LGHNA and YSLEER. The CDR3 runs 16 residues. CDR3 region: CASSLIAGQGVDIQYF. CDR3 DNA: TGCGCCAGCAGCCTTATTGCGGGGCAGGGTGTCGACATTCAGTACTTC.

The chain recombines TRBV9 with TRBJ1-3, with unresolved D. V was trimmed by 0 bases and J by 0 bases, leaving 10 bases between them. The CDR3 loop spans 16 amino acids. Per germline, CDR1 SGDLS and CDR2 YYNGEE. CDR3 loop: CASSVEGAFSGNTIYF. The DNA of the CDR3 is TGTGCCAGCAGCGTAGAGGGCGCGTTCTCTGGAAACACCATATATTTT.

The chain has TRBV28 and TRBJ1-1; D is possibly TRBD1 (6 bases). V gave up 6 bases and J gave up 5 bases, with 22 bases separating them. There are 16 residues in the CDR3. The germline V gene has CDR1 MDHEN and CDR2 SYDVKM. The CDR3 here is CASRPSQMGARTEAFF. The CDR3 nucleotides read TGTGCCAGCAGACCCTCACAGATGGGGGCTCGAACTGAAGCTTTCTTT. The full variable domain, rest sourced from reference TRBV28 and TRBJ1-1, is DVKVTQSSRYLVKRTGEKVFLECVQDMDHENMFWYRQDPGLGLRLIYFSYDVKMKEKGDIPEGYSVSREKKERFSLILESASTNQTSMYLCASRPSQMGARTEAFFGQGTRLTVV.

This chain uses TRBV2 with TRBJ1-4; unclear D gene. The CDR3 contains 13 residues. V lost 6 bases to trimming and J lost 8 bases, with 13 bases between them. Germline CDR1 SNHLY, CDR2 FYNNEI. The CDR3 sequence is CASRDVNPEKLFF. As DNA, the CDR3 is TGTGCCAGCAGGGACGTGAACCCCGAAAAACTGTTTTTT. Variable domain in full (rest from reference TRBV2 and TRBJ1-4): EPEVTQTPSHQVTQMGQEVILRCVPISNHLYFYWYRQILGQKVEFLVSFYNNEISEKSEIFDDQFSVERPDGSNFTLKIRSTKLEDSAMYFCASRDVNPEKLFFGSGTQLSVL.

This clone was counted a single time. The V call is TRBV5-1, the J call TRBJ2-1; D unclear. Germline V CDR1 and CDR2: SGHRS, YFSETQ. The V gene lost 0 bases and the J gene lost 0 bases, with 7 bases spanning the gap. This CDR3 has 15 residues. The CDR3 DNA follows: TGCGCCAGCAGCTTGGACGGCAACTCCTACAATGAGCAGTTCTTC. It yields the protein CASSLDGNSYNEQFF.

The chain's CDR3 is CASVFLGSSTEAFF. The CDR3, as DNA: TGTGCCAGCGTTTTTTTGGGGTCGAGCACTGAAGCTTTCTTT. The chain carries TRBV2 and TRBJ1-1; D is ambiguous. This CDR3 is 14 amino acids long. V gave up 8 bases and J gave up 4 bases, with 17 bases separating them. Germline CDR1 and CDR2: SNHLY and FYNNEI.

The chain has TRBV4-1 and TRBJ2-5, with 7 bases identical to TRBD2. Germline loops: CDR1 MGHRA, CDR2 YSYEKL. Unmatched junction bases numbered 10, after V lost 0 bases and J lost 6 bases. The length of the CDR3 is 16 residues. The CDR3 DNA sequence: TGCGCCAGCAGCCAAGAGTGGACTAGTTGGCGAAAGACCCAGTACTTC. Protein product: CASSQEWTSWRKTQYF.

This clone was recorded only once. This chain connects TRBV28 to TRBJ1-4; D is unresolved. Trimming removed 4 bases at V and 3 bases at J, with 18 bases between. Germline CDR1 MDHEN, CDR2 SYDVKM. This CDR3 is built from 17 residues. The DNA of the CDR3 is TGTGCCAGCAGTTCCGCCCTGTCGACATGGGCTAATGAAAAACTGTTTTTT. This translates into CASSSALSTWANEKLFF.